Listed here are 10 T cell receptor beta chains from one sample, sequenced in a study of radiotherapy plus CTLA-4 blockade in lung cancer. Assay: immunoSEQ multiplex PCR; the TCRdb copy retains only in-frame clones and omits some. The repertoire holds about 60,000 clones, with 72% as singletons. The starting material was peripheral blood, obtained from a patient treated with radiotherapy plus ipilimumab. The origin of the receptors is a human donor with non-small cell lung cancer whose response to radiotherapy plus ipilimumab could not be evaluated.

The chain couples TRBV19 to TRBJ1-2, with 8 bases matching TRBD1. The trim removed 6 bases at V and 2 bases at J, leaving 14 bases unmatched. The germline V gene has CDR1 LNHDA and CDR2 SQIVND (reference sequence). This CDR3 has 17 residues. CDR3 loop: CASRVTGAGFENYGYTF. CDR3 DNA sequence: TGTGCCAGTAGGGTGACAGGGGCCGGATTTGAAAACTATGGCTACACCTTC.

This clone has just a few counts. The chain joins TRBV2 to TRBJ1-5; D is perhaps TRBD1 (5 bases). Looked up from germline, CDR1 is SNHLY and CDR2 is FYNNEI. Trimming pared 7 bases from V and 2 bases from J, leaving 15 bases between. The CDR3 runs 15 residues. In DNA, the CDR3 is TGTGCCAGCACCCAATCGACAGCCGGCAATCAGCCCCAGCATTTT. Its translation: CASTQSTAGNQPQHF.

The chain has TRBV19 and TRBJ1-1; possibly TRBD1 for D (6 bases). CDR1 is LNHDA and CDR2 is SQIVND in the germline V gene (reference sequence). The V end was cut by 5 bases, the J end by 1 base, with 14 bases between. This CDR3 contains 15 residues. CDR3 residues: CASSDRTDPNTEAFF. The CDR3 DNA is TGTGCCAGTAGTGACAGGACAGACCCGAACACTGAAGCTTTCTTT.

The V gene is TRBV4-1, the J gene TRBJ2-1; 8 nucleotides line up with TRBD1. This CDR3 is 18 amino acids long. Trimming at V came to 4 bases and at J to 4 bases, leaving 15 bases not matched to a gene. Germline lookup yields CDR1 MGHRA and CDR2 YSYEKL. Here the CDR3 DNA reads TGCGCCAGCAGCCTAATGGTGCCCGGACAGGGACAATACAATGAGCAGTTCTTC. This codes for CASSLMVPGQGQYNEQFF.

V usage is TRBV5-1 and J usage is TRBJ2-1, with D perhaps matching TRBD2 (6 bases). This CDR3 is built from 17 residues. The germline CDR1 and CDR2 sequences are SGHRS and YFSETQ. V was clipped by 0 bases and J by 7 bases, with 20 bases between them. The CDR3: CASSLAASGVSGNEQFF. In nucleotides, the CDR3 is TGCGCCAGCAGCTTGGCCGCGTCGGGGGTGAGTGGGAATGAGCAGTTCTTC.

This chain uses TRBV5-1 with TRBJ2-3, with 11 bases that match TRBD2. Germline values: CDR1 SGHRS, CDR2 YFSETQ. The CDR3 sequence is 16 residues long. V dropped 0 bases and J dropped 4; count of bases not matched to a gene: 4. The CDR3 spells CASSLVLAGGSDTQYF. In nucleotides, the CDR3 is TGCGCCAGCAGCTTGGTCCTAGCGGGAGGCTCAGATACGCAGTATTTT.

The chain uses TRBV6-5 and TRBJ1-1; D not resolved. Trimming shortened V by 2 bases and J by 11 bases, and 15 bases separated the two germline ends. Germline CDR1 and CDR2: MNHEY and SVGAGI. The CDR3 is 13 residues long. The DNA of the CDR3 is TGTGCCAGCAGTTACATGCACAGCCCGGGGGCTTTCTTT. Its protein product is CASSYMHSPGAFF.

The chain carries TRBV7-3 and TRBJ2-1, with 14 bases lining up with TRBD2. CDR1 and CDR2 from the germline V gene are SGHTA and FQGTGA. V dropped 1 base and J dropped 9; count of bases not matched to a gene: 8. CDR3 length: 17 amino acids. The CDR3 loop is CASSLMGTSGSFGEQFF. The CDR3 nucleotides read TGTGCCAGCAGCTTAATGGGGACTAGCGGGAGTTTCGGTGAGCAGTTCTTC.

The chain has TRBV20-1 and TRBJ1-1; D perhaps matches TRBD1 (5 bases). This CDR3 spans 11 amino acids. CDR1 and CDR2 (germline): DFQATT, SNEGSKA (reference sequence). Trimming took off 4 bases at V and 6 bases at J, with 9 bases between the two ends. The CDR3 is CSAIRTPEAFF. As DNA, the CDR3 is TGCAGTGCTATCAGGACACCTGAAGCTTTCTTT.

The rearrangement links TRBV6-1 to TRBJ1-2, with D perhaps matching TRBD1 (5 bases). The CDR3 runs to 12 residues. Germline V gene data show CDR1 as MNHNS and CDR2 as SASEGT. Trimming left V 3 bases short and J 3 bases short, with 5 bases between. The DNA for the CDR3 is TGTGCCAGCAGTGACAGGGACTATGGCTACACCTTC. Encoded protein: CASSDRDYGYTF.